This T cell receptor (beta chain) was identified in a study of blood T cell repertoires in COVID-19. At the level of the study: The United States, Italy and Spain were the sources of the acute and convalescent COVID-19 samples.

The protocol was immunoSEQ multiplex PCR, while the TCRdb copy is restricted to in-frame clones and leaves out a portion. The table includes about 190,000 clones, around nine tenths detected once. CDR1 is SGDLS and CDR2 is YYNGEE in the germline V gene. The CDR3 runs 16 residues. The V segment lost 5 bases and the J segment 5 bases; nucleotides outside the gene matches: 11. The source material was peripheral blood. The source is a man in his thirties or forties with acute or convalescent COVID-19. J is TRBJ2-7 and V is TRBV9; 12 nucleotides agree with TRBD2. Written as DNA, the CDR3 is TGTGCCAGCAGTGATCCTAGCGGGGGGGCCCGAAACGAGCAGTACTTC. The encoded protein is CASSDPSGGARNEQYF.